This entry lists 24 T cell receptor beta chains sequenced from one sample in a study of cytomegalovirus exposure and HLA in healthy donors. PCR used 60 Vbeta primers and 13 Jbeta primers. Using immunoSEQ multiplex PCR, the repertoire was profiled, and TCRdb retains in-frame clones only, with some absent. This sample has more than 150,000 clones, with 80% to 90% found just once. Material: PBMCs. The receptor source for this set is a man between 18 and 35 years old in good health and CMV-seropositive.

The CDR3 loop is CSVELAVTYEQYF. CDR3 nucleotides: TGCAGCGTTGAATTGGCAGTAACCTACGAGCAGTACTTC. This sequence joins TRBV29-1 and TRBJ2-7; no clear D. This CDR3 has 13 amino acids. Germline CDR1 SQVTM, CDR2 ANQGSEA. V was trimmed by 2 bases and J by 2 bases, leaving 10 bases between them.

This clone was observed a single time. The chain links TRBV7-9 to TRBJ2-7; weak D call: TRBD2 (5 bases). The CDR3 is 13 residues long. V lost 5 bases, J lost 5 bases, and 13 bases lay in between. Germline loops: CDR1 SEHNR, CDR2 FQNEAQ (reference sequence). The CDR3 DNA is TGTGCCAGCAGCGGACTGGGATTCGACGAGCAGTACTTC. Amino acid sequence: CASSGLGFDEQYF.

This clone was seen only once. The rearrangement joins TRBV7-9 to TRBJ2-7; 7 nucleotides line up with TRBD1. This CDR3 comprises 15 residues. Unmatched junction bases numbered 9, after V lost 4 bases and J lost 3 bases. Germline V gene lookup returns CDR1 SEHNR and CDR2 FQNEAQ (reference sequence). The CDR3 DNA is TGTGCCAGCAGCTCCTATAACCGACAGGGCTACGAGCAGTACTTC. Its protein is CASSSYNRQGYEQYF.

This rearrangement joins TRBV10-3 to TRBJ1-2; TRBD1 aligns across 9 bases. The CDR3 contains 17 residues. CDR1 and CDR2 from the germline V gene are ENHRY and SYGVKD. V was pared by 0 bases and J by 4 bases, with 9 bases of the junction left unmatched. Here the CDR3 DNA reads TGTGCCATCAGTGAGTCGTGGACAGGGGCGGATATCTATGGCTACACCTTC. Translated: CAISESWTGADIYGYTF.

The V gene is TRBV11-2, the J gene TRBJ2-5; TRBD2 aligns across 10 bases. The CDR3 sequence is 17 residues long. Germline lookup yields CDR1 SGHAT and CDR2 FQNNGV. Unmatched junction bases numbered 14, after V lost 3 bases and J lost 7 bases. CDR3 region: CASSFRGSGGPNGTQYF. CDR3 sequence (DNA): TGTGCCAGCAGCTTCCGGGGTAGCGGGGGGCCTAACGGGACCCAGTACTTC.

This clone was found a few times. The chain employs TRBV4-3 and TRBJ1-1; a possible D gene is TRBD1 (5 bases). Trimming left V 1 base short and J 0 bases short, with 12 bases between. CDR1 is LGHNA, CDR2 YSLEER, per germline. CDR3 size: 16 residues. The CDR3 protein is CASSQALTDLNTEAFF. The CDR3 DNA follows: TGCGCCAGCAGCCAAGCCCTGACAGATCTGAACACTGAAGCTTTCTTT.

This clone was detected only a few times. Here the CDR3 DNA reads TGCGCCAGCAGCCTAGACAGGGGGGACTACGAGCAGTACTTC. Its translation is CASSLDRGDYEQYF. The rearrangement links TRBV4-1 to TRBJ2-7; the match to TRBD1 covers 9 bases. The CDR3 loop spans 14 amino acids. The junction had 4 bases not matched to a gene; V was cut back by 4 bases and J by 3 bases. The germline V gene has CDR1 MGHRA and CDR2 YSYEKL.

V usage is TRBV5-1 and J usage is TRBJ2-3; 9 nucleotides match TRBD1. Unmatched junction bases numbered 8, after V lost 4 bases and J lost 5 bases. Germline CDR1 SGHRS, CDR2 YFSETQ. This CDR3 spans 15 amino acids. CDR3 protein: CASSETGGAGDTQYF. In nucleotides, the CDR3 is TGCGCCAGCAGCGAAACAGGGGGCGCTGGAGATACGCAGTATTTT.

The chain employs TRBV6-1 and TRBJ1-2; weak D call: TRBD1 (5 bases). This CDR3 is built from 13 residues. V lost 0 bases, J lost 3 bases, and 5 bases lay in between. In germline, CDR1 is MNHNS, CDR2 SASEGT. This chain's CDR3 is CASSEAGHYGYTF. The CDR3 nucleotides read TGTGCCAGCAGTGAAGCGGGGCACTATGGCTACACCTTC.

This clone was seen more than once but under ten times. The V gene is TRBV7-9, the J gene TRBJ1-4; the match to TRBD1 covers 7 bases. CDR3 length: 18 residues. The V gene's germline CDR1 is SEHNR and CDR2 FQNEAQ (reference sequence). After removal of 4 bases from V and 0 bases from J, the junction contained 11 bases not matched to a gene. CDR3 sequence (DNA): TGTGCCAGCAGCTGGAACAGGGGAAAGGGGGCAACTAATGAAAAACTGTTTTTT. Its translation: CASSWNRGKGATNEKLFF.

The V and J genes are TRBV5-5 and TRBJ1-6; D not resolved. Germline values: CDR1 SGHKS, CDR2 YYEKEE (reference sequence). The CDR3 contains 15 residues. The V gene lost 2 bases and the J gene lost 7 bases, with 13 bases spanning the gap. The CDR3 here is CASSFGGSGNSPLHF. In DNA, the CDR3 is TGTGCCAGCAGCTTTGGAGGGTCGGGGAATTCACCCCTCCACTTT.

The rearrangement joins TRBV6-1 to TRBJ2-7, with TRBD2 matching over 11 bases. There are 15 residues in the CDR3. The V and J ends lost 6 bases and 6 bases, in that order; junction bases with no gene match: 10. Germline CDR1 MNHNS, CDR2 SASEGT. CDR3 amino acids: CASRGIAGGPGEQYF. Written as DNA, the CDR3 is TGTGCCAGCAGAGGTATAGCGGGGGGGCCAGGCGAGCAGTACTTC.

This rearrangement joins TRBV27 to TRBJ1-1; D unresolved. The germline V gene encodes CDR1 MNHEY and CDR2 SMNVEV (reference sequence). The ends were cut back, 3 bases at V and 8 bases at J, with 16 bases in the middle. The CDR3 length is 14 residues. This chain's CDR3 is CASSFGLAGSEAFF. The DNA for the CDR3 is TGTGCCAGCAGTTTCGGGCTTGCGGGGTCAGAAGCTTTCTTT.

The chain is built from TRBV9 and TRBJ1-6; D gene ambiguous. Germline V gives CDR1 SGDLS, CDR2 YYNGEE. Trimming stripped 0 bases from V and 7 bases from J, with 11 bases between. CDR3 length: 15 residues. CDR3 sequence reads: CASSVAQTGNSPLHF. CDR3 nucleotide sequence: TGTGCCAGCAGCGTAGCCCAGACGGGGAATTCACCCCTCCACTTT.

The chain couples TRBV5-1 to TRBJ2-3, with D perhaps TRBD1 (5 bases). The CDR3 covers 15 residues. V was trimmed by 7 bases and J by 1 base, leaving 16 bases between them. From germline, CDR1 is SGHRS and CDR2 YFSETQ. Here the CDR3 reads CASALGWTRTDTQYF. In DNA form, the CDR3 reads TGCGCCAGCGCATTGGGGTGGACACGCACAGATACGCAGTATTTT.

The V and J genes are TRBV9 and TRBJ1-2, with 7 bases identical to TRBD1. V was clipped by 1 base and J by 8 bases; unmatched bases: 11. The germline V gene encodes CDR1 SGDLS and CDR2 YYNGEE. The CDR3 extends over 15 amino acids. CDR3 sequence: CASSVNRGASGGYTF. The CDR3 coding sequence is TGTGCCAGCAGCGTAAACAGGGGCGCTTCGGGGGGCTACACCTTC.

The V call is TRBV29-1, the J call TRBJ1-3, with TRBD1 identical over 9 bases. The CDR3 is 18 amino acids. Per the germline V gene, CDR1 is SQVTM and CDR2 is ANQGSEA. V lost 5 bases, J lost 3 bases, and 17 bases stayed unmatched. The CDR3 spells CSVFLPGGTGYGGNTIYF. The CDR3 DNA follows: TGCAGCGTTTTCCTCCCCGGAGGGACAGGGTATGGTGGAAACACCATATATTTT. Combining the CDR3 with reference TRBV29-1 and TRBJ1-3 gives the whole variable domain SAVISQKPSRDICQRGTSLTIQCQVDSQVTMMFWYRQQPGQSLTLIATANQGSEATYESGFVIDKFPISRPNLTFSTLTVSNMSPEDSSIYLCSVFLPGGTGYGGNTIYFGEGSWLTVV.

Note on this clone: The identical CDR3 is also encoded by other nucleotide sequences in the sample. The chain recombines TRBV18 with TRBJ1-5; D might be TRBD1 (6 bases). The CDR3 has 15 amino acids. From germline, CDR1 is KGHSH and CDR2 LQKENI. V was shortened by 0 bases and J by 4 bases, with 10 bases between the two germline ends. This CDR3 reads CASSPPGTGNQPQHF. DNA of the CDR3: TGTGCCAGCTCACCACCAGGAACAGGGAATCAGCCCCAGCATTTT.

This clone was picked up one time. V and J are TRBV11-2 and TRBJ1-6; possible D gene TRBD1, 5 bases. This CDR3 is built from 15 residues. V dropped 5 bases and J dropped 6 bases, with 14 bases sitting between them. Looked up from germline, CDR1 is SGHAT and CDR2 is FQNNGV. The CDR3 here is CASSRGEGFNSPLHF. CDR3 sequence (DNA): TGTGCCAGCAGCCGAGGGGAGGGCTTTAATTCACCCCTCCACTTT.

The rearrangement links TRBV10-3 to TRBJ2-3; TRBD1 might be the D (6 bases). Germline CDR1 is ENHRY and CDR2 is SYGVKD. V dropped 5 bases and J dropped 0 bases, with 12 bases sitting between them. The CDR3 covers 15 residues. The CDR3 nucleotides read TGTGCCATCAGTTTGACAGGCCCTAGCACAGATACGCAGTATTTT. This encodes CAISLTGPSTDTQYF.

V and J are TRBV5-1 and TRBJ2-7, with D maybe TRBD2 (5 bases). CDR3 length: 14 residues. The V end lost 6 bases, the J end lost 1 base, and 14 bases lay between the germline ends. The V gene's germline CDR1 is SGHRS and CDR2 YFSETQ. CDR3 region: CASKGSPGSYEQYF. In nucleotides, the CDR3 is TGCGCCAGCAAGGGTAGCCCGGGGTCCTACGAGCAGTACTTC.

The gene calls are TRBV6-4 and TRBJ2-3; 12 bases agree with TRBD2. The CDR3 spans 13 residues. After removal of 10 bases from V and 7 bases from J, the junction contained 6 bases not matched to a gene. Germline lookup yields CDR1 MRHNA and CDR2 SNTAGT. The CDR3 loop reads CATRTSGANTQYF. CDR3 in DNA: TGTGCCACCAGGACTAGCGGGGCGAATACGCAGTATTTT.

This clone was seen a handful of times. The gene calls are TRBV2 and TRBJ2-7, with D tentatively TRBD2 (5 bases). In germline, CDR1 is SNHLY, CDR2 FYNNEI. The CDR3 has 13 amino acids. The V gene lost 3 bases and the J gene lost 5 bases, with 11 bases spanning the gap. This CDR3 reads CASSESRGDEQYF. CDR3 sequence (DNA): TGTGCCAGCAGTGAGAGTCGGGGTGACGAGCAGTACTTC.

This CDR3 reads CASSGGNEAFF. CDR3 DNA sequence: TGTGCCAGCAGTGGCGGCAATGAAGCTTTCTTT. The rearrangement uses TRBV6-1 and TRBJ1-1, with D uncertain. The V end lost 4 bases, the J end lost 7 bases, and 7 bases lay between the germline ends. In germline, CDR1 is MNHNS, CDR2 SASEGT. This CDR3 spans 11 amino acids.